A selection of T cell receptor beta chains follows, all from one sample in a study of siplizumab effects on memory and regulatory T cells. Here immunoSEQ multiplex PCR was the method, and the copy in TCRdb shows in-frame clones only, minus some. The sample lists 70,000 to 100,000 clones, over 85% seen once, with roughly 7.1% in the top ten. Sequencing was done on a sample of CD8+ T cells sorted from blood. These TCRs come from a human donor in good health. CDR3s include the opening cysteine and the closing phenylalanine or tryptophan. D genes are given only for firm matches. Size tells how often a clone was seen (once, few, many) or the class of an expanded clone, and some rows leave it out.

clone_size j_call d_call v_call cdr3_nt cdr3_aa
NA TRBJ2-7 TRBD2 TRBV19 TGTGCCAGTAGTATTGGGCGGGAGTCCTACGAGCAGTACTTC CASSIGRESYEQYF
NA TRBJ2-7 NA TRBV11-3 TGTGCCAGCAGCTATGCAGGTCCCTACGAGCAGTACTTC CASSYAGPYEQYF
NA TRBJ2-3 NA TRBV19 TGTGCCAAGACAGGATCCAGACGCACAGATACGCAGTATTTT CAKTGSRRTDTQYF
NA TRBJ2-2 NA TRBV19 TGTGCCAGTAGTATTACTGGCGGGGAGCTGTTTTTT CASSITGGELFF
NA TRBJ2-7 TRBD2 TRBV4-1 TGCGCCAGCAGCCAAGCGCCAGCGGGGGGTCCCTACGAGCAGTACTTC CASSQAPAGGPYEQYF
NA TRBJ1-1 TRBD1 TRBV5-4 TGTGCCAGCAGCTTGTTAGGGGGCGGCACTGAAGCTTTCTTT CASSLLGGGTEAFF
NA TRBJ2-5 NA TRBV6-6 TGTGCCAGCAGTTACTCGGTTCAGGTATACCAAGAGACCCAGTACTTC CASSYSVQVYQETQYF
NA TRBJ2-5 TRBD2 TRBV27 TGTGCCAGCAGTGGCAGCGGGGTTGAGACCCAGTACTTC CASSGSGVETQYF
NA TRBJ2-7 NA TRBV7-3 TGTGCCAGCAGCTTAATCGGGGGGCCCTACGAGCAGTACTTC CASSLIGGPYEQYF
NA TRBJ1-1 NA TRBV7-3 TGTGCCAGCAGCTTATCGGCCGAATCGACTGAAGCTTTCTTT CASSLSAESTEAFF
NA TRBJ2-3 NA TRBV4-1 TGCGCCAGCAGCCAAGCGCCACAGACTTTAAGCGGAGGGAGAGATACGCAGTATTTT CASSQAPQTLSGGRDTQYF
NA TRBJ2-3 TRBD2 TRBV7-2 TGTGCCAGCAGCTTAGCTGGGAGTCTAGCGGGGGGGCACCCCACAGATACGCAGTATTTT CASSLAGSLAGGHPTDTQYF
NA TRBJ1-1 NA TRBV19 TGTGCCAGTAGTAATGGGGTATCGACTGAAGCTTTCTTT CASSNGVSTEAFF
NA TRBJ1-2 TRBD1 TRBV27 TGTGCCAGCAGTTTATCTGCAGGGGGCTATGGCTACACCTTC CASSLSAGGYGYTF
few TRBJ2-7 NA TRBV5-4 TGTGCCAGCAGTTCCCTGGGCTTAGAGCAGTACTTC CASSSLGLEQYF
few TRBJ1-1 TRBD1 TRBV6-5 TGTGCCAGCAGTTACTCCGGGACAGGGGTCCCTGAAGCTTTCTTT CASSYSGTGVPEAFF
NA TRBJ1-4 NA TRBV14 TGTGCCAGCAGCCCACTCGGACAGTATAATGAAAAACTGTTTTTT CASSPLGQYNEKLFF
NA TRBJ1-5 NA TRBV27 TGTGCCAGCAGTCTGGATCCGCGAGACAATCAGCCCCAGCATTTT CASSLDPRDNQPQHF
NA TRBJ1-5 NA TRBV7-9 TGTGCCAGCAGCAGCGGCGGGCTCAATCAGCCCCAGCATTTT CASSSGGLNQPQHF